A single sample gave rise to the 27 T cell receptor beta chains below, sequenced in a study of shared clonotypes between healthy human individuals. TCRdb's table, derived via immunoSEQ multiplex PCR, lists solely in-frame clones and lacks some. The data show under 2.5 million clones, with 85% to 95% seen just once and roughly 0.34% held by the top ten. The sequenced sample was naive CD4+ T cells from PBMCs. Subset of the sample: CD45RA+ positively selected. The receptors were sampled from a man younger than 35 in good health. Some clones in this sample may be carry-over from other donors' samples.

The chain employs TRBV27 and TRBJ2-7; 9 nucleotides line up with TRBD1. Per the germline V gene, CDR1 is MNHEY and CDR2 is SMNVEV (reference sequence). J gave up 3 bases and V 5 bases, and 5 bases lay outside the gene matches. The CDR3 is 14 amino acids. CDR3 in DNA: TGTGCCAGCAGTAGGGGACAGGGAGGCTACGAGCAGTACTTC. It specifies CASSRGQGGYEQYF.

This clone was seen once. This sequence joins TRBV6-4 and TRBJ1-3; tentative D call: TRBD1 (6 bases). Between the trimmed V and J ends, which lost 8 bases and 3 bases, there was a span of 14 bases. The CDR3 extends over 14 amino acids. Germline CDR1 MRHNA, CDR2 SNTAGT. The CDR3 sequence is CASRCGGDGNTIYF. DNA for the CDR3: TGTGCCAGCCGTTGCGGGGGCGATGGAAACACCATATATTTT.

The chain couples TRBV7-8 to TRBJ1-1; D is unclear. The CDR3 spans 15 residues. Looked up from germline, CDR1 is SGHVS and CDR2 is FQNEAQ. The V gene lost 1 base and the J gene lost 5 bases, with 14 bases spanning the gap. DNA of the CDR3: TGTGCCAGCAGCTTAGAAGGAGCCCAACCTACTGAAGCTTTCTTT. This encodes CASSLEGAQPTEAFF.

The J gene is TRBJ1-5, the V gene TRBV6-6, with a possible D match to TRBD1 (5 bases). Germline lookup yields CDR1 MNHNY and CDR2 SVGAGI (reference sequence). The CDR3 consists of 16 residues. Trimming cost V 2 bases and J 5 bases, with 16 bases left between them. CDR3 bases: TGTGCCAGCAGTTACGGGGCAGTTCGAGGCGATCAGCCCCAGCATTTT. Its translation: CASSYGAVRGDQPQHF.

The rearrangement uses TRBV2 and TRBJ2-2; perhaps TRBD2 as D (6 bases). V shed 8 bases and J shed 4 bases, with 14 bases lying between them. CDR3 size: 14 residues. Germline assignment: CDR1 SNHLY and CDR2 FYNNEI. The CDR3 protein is CASERLASTGELFF. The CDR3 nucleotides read TGTGCCAGCGAGAGGCTAGCGTCCACCGGGGAGCTGTTTTTT.

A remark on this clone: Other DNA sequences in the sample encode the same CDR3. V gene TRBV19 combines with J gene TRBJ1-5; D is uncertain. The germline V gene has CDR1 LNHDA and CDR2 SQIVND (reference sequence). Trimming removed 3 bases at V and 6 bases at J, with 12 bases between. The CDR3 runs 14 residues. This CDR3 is CASSMEGGSQPQHF. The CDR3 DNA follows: TGTGCCAGTAGTATGGAGGGTGGCAGTCAGCCCCAGCATTTT.

The CDR3, as DNA: TGTGCCAGCAGTGGGGGGTCCGGTAGACAAGAGACCCAGTACTTC. Its translation: CASSGGSGRQETQYF. This chain connects TRBV2 to TRBJ2-5; either TRBD1 or TRBD2 may supply D (5 bases each). Germline CDR1 SNHLY, CDR2 FYNNEI. V was cut by 4 bases and J by 2 bases, with 14 bases left in between. The CDR3 is 15 amino acids.

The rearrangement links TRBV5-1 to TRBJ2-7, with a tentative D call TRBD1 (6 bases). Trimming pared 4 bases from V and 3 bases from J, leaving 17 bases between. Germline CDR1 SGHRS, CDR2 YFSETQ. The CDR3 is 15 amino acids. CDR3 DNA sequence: TGCGCCAGCAGCGCTCCTGAGGGACAACTCTACGAGCAGTACTTC. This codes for CASSAPEGQLYEQYF.

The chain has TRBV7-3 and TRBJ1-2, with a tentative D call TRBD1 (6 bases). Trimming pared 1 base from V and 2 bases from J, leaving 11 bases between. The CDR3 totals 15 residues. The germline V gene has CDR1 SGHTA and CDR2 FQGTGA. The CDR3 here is CASSLSGGMNYGYTF. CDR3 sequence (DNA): TGTGCCAGCAGCTTAAGCGGGGGCATGAACTATGGCTACACCTTC.

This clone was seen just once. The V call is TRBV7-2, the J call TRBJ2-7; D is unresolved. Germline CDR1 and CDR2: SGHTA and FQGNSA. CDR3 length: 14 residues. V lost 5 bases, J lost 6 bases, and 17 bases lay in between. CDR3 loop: CASSTQTLPGEQYF. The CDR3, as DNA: TGTGCCAGCAGCACCCAGACCCTGCCGGGCGAGCAGTACTTC.

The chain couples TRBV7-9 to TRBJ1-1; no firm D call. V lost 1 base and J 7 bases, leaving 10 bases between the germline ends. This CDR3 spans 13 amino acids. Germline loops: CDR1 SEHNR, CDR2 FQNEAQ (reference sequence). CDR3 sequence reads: CASSLESGIEAFF. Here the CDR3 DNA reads TGTGCCAGCAGCTTAGAGTCGGGTATTGAAGCTTTCTTT.

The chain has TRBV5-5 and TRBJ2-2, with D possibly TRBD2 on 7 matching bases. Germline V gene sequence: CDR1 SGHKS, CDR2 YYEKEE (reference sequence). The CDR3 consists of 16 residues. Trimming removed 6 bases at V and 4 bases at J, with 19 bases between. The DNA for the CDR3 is TGTGCCAGCACCCCGCTGGGGAGGGGGGCCACCGGGGAGCTGTTTTTT. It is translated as CASTPLGRGATGELFF.

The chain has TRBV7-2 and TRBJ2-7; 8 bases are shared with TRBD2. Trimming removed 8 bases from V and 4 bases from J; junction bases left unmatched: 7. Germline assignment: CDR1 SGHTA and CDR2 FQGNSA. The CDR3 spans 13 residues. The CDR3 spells CASREGRTYEQYF. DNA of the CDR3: TGTGCCAGCCGGGAGGGACGGACTTACGAGCAGTACTTC.

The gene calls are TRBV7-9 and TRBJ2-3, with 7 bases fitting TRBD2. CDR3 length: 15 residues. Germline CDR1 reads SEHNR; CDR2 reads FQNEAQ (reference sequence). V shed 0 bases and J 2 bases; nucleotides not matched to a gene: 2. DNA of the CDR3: TGTGCCAGCAGCTTAGCGAGCGGGATCACAGATACGCAGTATTTT. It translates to CASSLASGITDTQYF.

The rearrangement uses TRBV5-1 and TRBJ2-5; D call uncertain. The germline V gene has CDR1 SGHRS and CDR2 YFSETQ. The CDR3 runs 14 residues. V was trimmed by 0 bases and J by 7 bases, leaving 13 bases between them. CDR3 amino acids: CASSLENREVTQYF. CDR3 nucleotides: TGCGCCAGCAGCTTGGAAAATAGAGAAGTGACCCAGTACTTC.

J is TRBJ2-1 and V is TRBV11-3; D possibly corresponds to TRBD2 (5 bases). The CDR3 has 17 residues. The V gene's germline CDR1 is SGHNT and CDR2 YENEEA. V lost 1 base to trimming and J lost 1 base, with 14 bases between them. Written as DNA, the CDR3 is TGTGCCAGCAGCTTAGGGTCCAGAAGCGGATCCTACAATGAGCAGTTCTTC. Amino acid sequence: CASSLGSRSGSYNEQFF.

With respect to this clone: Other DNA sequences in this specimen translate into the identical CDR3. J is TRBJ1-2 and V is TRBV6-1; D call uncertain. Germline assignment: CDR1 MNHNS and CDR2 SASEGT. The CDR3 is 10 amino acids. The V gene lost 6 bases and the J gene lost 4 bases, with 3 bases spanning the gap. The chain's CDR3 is CASSLYGYTF. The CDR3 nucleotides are TGTGCCAGCAGCCTCTATGGCTACACCTTC.

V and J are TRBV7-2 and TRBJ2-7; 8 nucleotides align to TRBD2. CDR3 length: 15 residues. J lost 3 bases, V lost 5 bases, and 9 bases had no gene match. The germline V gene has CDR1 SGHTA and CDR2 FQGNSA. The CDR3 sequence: CASSPPGLGRYEQYF. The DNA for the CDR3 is TGTGCCAGCAGCCCCCCGGGACTAGGCCGCTACGAGCAGTACTTC.

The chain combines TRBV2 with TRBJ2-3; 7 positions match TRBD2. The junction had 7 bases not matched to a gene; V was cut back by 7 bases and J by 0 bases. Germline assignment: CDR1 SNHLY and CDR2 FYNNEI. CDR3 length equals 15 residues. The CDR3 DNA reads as TGTGCCAGCACGCTCCTAGCGGATAGCACAGATACGCAGTATTTT. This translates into CASTLLADSTDTQYF. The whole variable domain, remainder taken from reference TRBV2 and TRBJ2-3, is EPEVTQTPSHQVTQMGQEVILRCVPISNHLYFYWYRQILGQKVEFLVSFYNNEISEKSEIFDDQFSVERPDGSNFTLKIRSTKLEDSAMYFCASTLLADSTDTQYFGPGTRLTVL.

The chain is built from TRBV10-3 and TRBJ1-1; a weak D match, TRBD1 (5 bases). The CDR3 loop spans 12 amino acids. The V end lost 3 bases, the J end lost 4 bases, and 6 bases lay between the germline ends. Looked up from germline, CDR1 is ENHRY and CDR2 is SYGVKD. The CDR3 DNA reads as TGTGCCATCAGTGAAAGGGGCACTGAAGCTTTCTTT. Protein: CAISERGTEAFF.

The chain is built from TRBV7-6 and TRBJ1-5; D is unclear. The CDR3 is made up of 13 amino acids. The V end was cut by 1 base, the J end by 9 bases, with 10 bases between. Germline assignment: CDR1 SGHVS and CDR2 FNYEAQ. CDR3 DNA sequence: TGTGCCAGCAGCTTAGAAGGCGAGTCGCCCCAGCATTTT. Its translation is CASSLEGESPQHF.

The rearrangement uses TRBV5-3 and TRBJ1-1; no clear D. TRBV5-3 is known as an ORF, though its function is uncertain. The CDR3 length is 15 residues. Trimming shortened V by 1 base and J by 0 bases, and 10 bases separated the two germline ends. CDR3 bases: TGTGCCAGAAGCTTGTATGTCAGTATGAACACTGAAGCTTTCTTT. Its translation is CARSLYVSMNTEAFF.

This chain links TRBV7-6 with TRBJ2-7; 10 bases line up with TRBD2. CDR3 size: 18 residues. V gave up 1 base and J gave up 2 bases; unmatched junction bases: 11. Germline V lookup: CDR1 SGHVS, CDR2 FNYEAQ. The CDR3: CASSLGSGRASNTYEQYF. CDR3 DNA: TGTGCCAGCAGCTTAGGGAGCGGGAGGGCCTCTAATACCTACGAGCAGTACTTC.

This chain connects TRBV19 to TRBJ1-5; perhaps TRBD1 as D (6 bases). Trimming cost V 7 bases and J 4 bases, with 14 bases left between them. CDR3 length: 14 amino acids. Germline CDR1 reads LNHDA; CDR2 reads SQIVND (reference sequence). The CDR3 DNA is TGTGCCAGTATGAGCCTGCAGGGGAATCAGCCCCAGCATTTT. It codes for CASMSLQGNQPQHF.

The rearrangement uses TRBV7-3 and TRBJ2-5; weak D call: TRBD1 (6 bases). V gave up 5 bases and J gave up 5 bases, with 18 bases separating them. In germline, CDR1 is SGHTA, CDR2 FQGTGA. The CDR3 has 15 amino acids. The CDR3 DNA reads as TGTGCCAGCAGCAAACAGGGTACGGTAGGCGAGACCCAGTACTTC. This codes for CASSKQGTVGETQYF.

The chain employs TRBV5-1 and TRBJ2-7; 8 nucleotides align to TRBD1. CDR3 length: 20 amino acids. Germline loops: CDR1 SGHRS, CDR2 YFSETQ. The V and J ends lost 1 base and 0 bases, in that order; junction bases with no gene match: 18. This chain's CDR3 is CASSLWGPQGDSPSSYEQYF. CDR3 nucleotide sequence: TGCGCCAGCAGCTTGTGGGGACCACAGGGGGACTCCCCTAGCTCCTACGAGCAGTACTTC. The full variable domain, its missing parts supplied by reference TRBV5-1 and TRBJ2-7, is KAGVTQTPRYLIKTRGQQVTLSCSPISGHRSVSWYQQTPGQGLQFLFEYFSETQRNKGNFPGRFSGRQFSNSRSEMNVSTLELGDSALYLCASSLWGPQGDSPSSYEQYFGPGTRLTVT.

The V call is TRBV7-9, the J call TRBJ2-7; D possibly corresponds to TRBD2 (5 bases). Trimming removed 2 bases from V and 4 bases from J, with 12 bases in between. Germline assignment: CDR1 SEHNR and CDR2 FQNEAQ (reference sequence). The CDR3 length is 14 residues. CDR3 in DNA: TGTGCCAGCAGCTTAATTCCGGGAAGGTACGAGCAGTACTTC. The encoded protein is CASSLIPGRYEQYF.